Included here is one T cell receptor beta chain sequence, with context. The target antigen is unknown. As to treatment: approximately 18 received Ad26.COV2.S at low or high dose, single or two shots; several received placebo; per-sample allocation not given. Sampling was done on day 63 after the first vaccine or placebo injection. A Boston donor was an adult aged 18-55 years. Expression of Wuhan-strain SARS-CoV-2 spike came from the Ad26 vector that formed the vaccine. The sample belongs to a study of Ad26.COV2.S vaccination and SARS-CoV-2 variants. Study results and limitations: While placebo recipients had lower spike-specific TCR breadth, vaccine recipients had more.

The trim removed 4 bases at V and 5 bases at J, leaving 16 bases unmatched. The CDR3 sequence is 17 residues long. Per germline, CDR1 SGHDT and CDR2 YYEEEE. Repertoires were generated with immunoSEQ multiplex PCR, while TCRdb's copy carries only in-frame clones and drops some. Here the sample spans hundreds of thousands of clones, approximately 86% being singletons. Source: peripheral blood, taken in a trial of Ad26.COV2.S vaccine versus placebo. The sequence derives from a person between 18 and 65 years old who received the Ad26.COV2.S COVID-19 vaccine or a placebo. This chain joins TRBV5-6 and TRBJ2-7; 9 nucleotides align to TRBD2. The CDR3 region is CASSNGGAGGVLHEQYF. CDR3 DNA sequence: TGTGCCAGCAGCAACGGCGGGGCGGGAGGGGTGTTGCACGAGCAGTACTTC.